Reported below is one T cell receptor (beta chain). Its antigen is not identified. Germline lookup yields CDR1 MGHDK and CDR2 SYGVNS. The CDR3 contains 15 residues. With 1 base removed from V and 2 bases from J, the gap between germline ends came to 9 bases. This entry belongs to a study of Ad26.COV2.S vaccination and SARS-CoV-2 variants. Study overall: Doses of Ad26.COV2.S were injected into muscle once or twice, 56 days apart.

The repertoire was sequenced with immunoSEQ multiplex PCR; TCRdb's copy has only in-frame clones and lacks some. The repertoire holds around 320,000 clones, with 85% as singletons. Described treatment: 19 received Ad26.COV2.S at low or high dose, single or two shots; about 5 received placebo; per-sample allocation not given. The investigators took samples on day 63 after the first vaccine or placebo injection. Study-level results: The analyses of TCR breadth and depth may have understated the size of total T cell responses. Post-vaccination breadth of spike-specific CD8+ and CD4+ T cell responses was reportedly substantial.

The sample in question was peripheral blood, obtained in a trial of Ad26.COV2.S vaccine versus placebo. The chain couples TRBV25-1 to TRBJ1-5; perhaps TRBD1 as D (5 bases). This sequence was found in a person between 18 and 65 years old who received the Ad26.COV2.S COVID-19 vaccine or a placebo. CDR3 protein: CASSESGKGNQPQHF. In DNA form, the CDR3 reads TGTGCCAGCAGTGAATCAGGGAAGGGCAATCAGCCCCAGCATTTT.